These 27 T cell receptor beta chains were sequenced from one sample in a study of regulatory T cells in long-lasting Graves disease. Time point reported: newly diagnosed GD, antithyroid drugs for less than 3 months. Extracted PBMC RNA gave rise to the TCR library. Arm-PCR with iRepertoire HTBI primers amplified the CDR3 regions for these TCR beta libraries. A single record per CDR3 protein comes from TCRdb applying MiXCR to the multiplex PCR reads. This repertoire shows fewer than 650,000 distinct CDR3 sequences, 15% to 20% found once; its top ten account for more than 10%. These sequences were also reported in another study, on T cells in Graves' hyperthyroidism and ophthalmopathy.

The sequencing here drew on peripheral blood mononuclear cells (PBMCs), taken at new diagnosis, from a patient treated with antithyroid drugs. These receptors originate from a man between 18 and 35 years old with Graves disease.

This chain connects TRBV20-1 to TRBJ1-1, with D possibly matching TRBD1 (6 bases). This CDR3 contains 14 residues. The germline V gene encodes CDR1 DFQATT and CDR2 SNEGSKA (reference sequence). Deletions cut 3 bases from V and 5 bases from J, with 16 bases between. In DNA, the CDR3 is TGCAGTGCTAGGGACAGACTAGCGCAAACTGAAGCTTTCTTT. Residues: CSARDRLAQTEAFF.

This clonotype came up a few times. The chain recombines TRBV5-1 with TRBJ1-1; D is uncertain. CDR1 and CDR2 (germline): SGHRS, YFSETQ. Trimming shortened V by 1 base and J by 6 bases, and 10 bases separated the two germline ends. The CDR3 extends over 13 amino acids. In nucleotides, the CDR3 is TGCGCCAGCAGCTTGCTCGGGATCTCTGAAGCTTTCTTT. This codes for CASSLLGISEAFF.

This rearrangement joins TRBV6-1 to TRBJ1-5; TRBD1 aligns across 11 bases. Germline loops: CDR1 MNHNS, CDR2 SASEGT. The V and J ends lost 3 bases and 6 bases, in that order; junction bases with no gene match: 4. This CDR3 spans 15 amino acids. This CDR3 reads CASSDPGTGGQPQHF. Written as DNA, the CDR3 is TGTGCCAGCAGTGACCCCGGGACAGGGGGTCAGCCCCAGCATTTT.

The chain links TRBV6-1 to TRBJ2-7; TRBD2 agrees at 9 bases. The CDR3 spans 16 residues. The trim removed 2 bases at V and 1 base at J, leaving 6 bases unmatched. Germline V gene data show CDR1 as MNHNS and CDR2 as SASEGT. The CDR3 nucleotides are TGTGCCAGCAGTGAATATTTAACTAGCGGGTCCTACGAGCAGTACTTC. Translated, it gives CASSEYLTSGSYEQYF.

This clonotype was observed a handful of times. The gene calls are TRBV20-1 and TRBJ2-1; 9 bases line up with TRBD2. CDR3 length: 15 residues. Germline-derived CDR1 and CDR2 are DFQATT and SNEGSKA (reference sequence). V dropped 1 base and J dropped 7; count of bases not matched to a gene: 8. The CDR3 region is CSARVSGRGANEQFF. CDR3 DNA sequence: TGCAGTGCTAGAGTTAGCGGGAGAGGGGCTAATGAGCAGTTCTTC.

This clonotype was picked up a small number of times. J is TRBJ2-1 and V is TRBV29-1; D ambiguous. The CDR3 totals 13 residues. Germline CDR1 and CDR2: SQVTM and ANQGSEA. Trimming took 6 bases from V and 0 from J, leaving 9 bases between them. The CDR3 loop reads CSVRTDSYNEQFF. The CDR3 DNA is TGCAGCGTGCGGACCGACTCCTACAATGAGCAGTTCTTC.

The V call is TRBV7-2, the J call TRBJ2-1, with D possibly TRBD2 on 5 matching bases. The CDR3 spans 14 residues. CDR1 and CDR2 (germline): SGHTA, FQGNSA. The V end lost 1 base, the J end lost 6 bases, and 10 bases lay between the germline ends. CDR3 amino acids: CASSLGGPVNEQFF. The CDR3 DNA sequence: TGTGCCAGCAGCTTAGGAGGGCCTGTCAATGAGCAGTTCTTC.

This clonotype was counted many times. The rearrangement links TRBV12-3 or TRBV12-4 to TRBJ1-6; a weak D match, TRBD1 (6 bases). V lost 3 bases and J 7 bases, leaving 13 bases between the germline ends. This CDR3 is 15 amino acids long. The CDR3 sequence is CASSLGGLRNSPLHF. The CDR3, as DNA: TGTGCCAGCAGTTTGGGGGGGCTAAGGAATTCACCCCTCCACTTT.

V gene TRBV30 combines with J gene TRBJ2-3, with D tentatively TRBD1 or TRBD2 (5 bases each). The germline V gene encodes CDR1 GTSNPN and CDR2 SVGIG (reference sequence). This CDR3 comprises 15 residues. V shed 0 bases and J shed 1 base, with 11 bases lying between them. CDR3 in amino acids: CAWSVTGAGTDTQYF. As DNA, the CDR3 is TGTGCCTGGAGTGTAACCGGGGCGGGCACAGATACGCAGTATTTT.

This clonotype was recorded at least ten times. This chain connects TRBV20-1 to TRBJ1-6; 7 bases align to TRBD1. The CDR3 length is 14 residues. Losses at the gene ends were 0 bases for V and 6 bases for J; bases not matched to a gene: 2. Germline-derived CDR1 and CDR2 are DFQATT and SNEGSKA (reference sequence). The CDR3 coding sequence is TGCAGTGCTAGAGAGGGGACAGCTAATTCACCCCTCCACTTT. The encoded protein is CSAREGTANSPLHF.

This clonotype was seen a handful of times. The chain joins TRBV6-1 to TRBJ2-3; TRBD2 matches 7 bases. This CDR3 contains 14 residues. CDR1 and CDR2 (germline): MNHNS, SASEGT. Trimming at V came to 7 bases and at J to 0 bases, leaving 4 bases not matched to a gene. CDR3 residues: CASKLAASTDTQYF. The CDR3 nucleotides are TGTGCCAGCAAGCTAGCGGCTAGCACAGATACGCAGTATTTT.

Comments on this clonotype: Being one base from a much bigger clone, this may be a read error. This rearrangement joins TRBV11-2 to TRBJ2-7, with D possibly being TRBD1 (5 bases). From germline, CDR1 is SGHAT and CDR2 FQNNGV. CDR3 length: 16 residues. CDR3 nucleotide sequence: TGTGCCTGCAGCTACCAATTGGGGTTTAGGGGCTACGAGCAGTACTTC. This encodes CACSYQLGFRGYEQYF. Looking up the rest from reference TRBV11-2 and TRBJ2-7 gives the full variable domain: EAGVAQSPRYKIIEKRQSVAFWCNPISGHATLYWYQQILGQGPKLLIQFQNNGVVDDSQLPKDRFSAERLKGVDSTLKIQPAKLEDSAVYLCACSYQLGFRGYEQYFGPGTRLTVT.

Regarding this clonotype: A clone one base away is much larger, so this may be a read error. The chain links TRBV7-9 to TRBJ2-3, with 9 bases fitting TRBD1. Germline V gene sequence: CDR1 SEHNR, CDR2 FQNEAQ (reference sequence). The CDR3 covers 14 residues. The CDR3 loop reads CASGRDRVPDTRYF. CDR3 sequence (DNA): TGTGCCAGCGGCCGGGACAGGGTCCCAGATACGCGGTATTTT.

This clonotype was seen only a few times. The V and J genes are TRBV5-4 and TRBJ1-1; D not resolved. The germline gives CDR1 SGHNT, CDR2 YYREEE (reference sequence). This CDR3 has 15 amino acids. V was pared by 6 bases and J by 3 bases, with 18 bases between. The CDR3 protein is CASTSLAGWDTEAFF. CDR3 bases: TGTGCCAGCACCAGTCTGGCGGGATGGGACACTGAAGCTTTCTTT.

CDR3 loop: CSVRGDSFMSSYNEQFF. In DNA, the CDR3 is TGCAGCGTCCGGGGAGACAGCTTCATGAGCTCCTACAATGAGCAGTTCTTC. The chain couples TRBV29-1 to TRBJ2-1, with D perhaps TRBD1 or TRBD2 (5 bases each). CDR3 length: 17 amino acids. The V and J ends lost 6 bases and 0 bases respectively, with 21 bases between them. Germline CDR1 SQVTM, CDR2 ANQGSEA.

The rearrangement uses TRBV4-1 and TRBJ1-2, with 7 bases lining up with TRBD1. CDR3 size: 13 residues. The trim removed 6 bases at V and 4 bases at J, leaving 5 bases unmatched. Germline V gene data show CDR1 as MGHRA and CDR2 as YSYEKL. The CDR3 sequence: CASRQGTSYGYTF. The CDR3 DNA follows: TGCGCCAGCAGACAGGGGACATCCTATGGCTACACCTTC.

This clonotype came up a few times. The rearrangement uses TRBV9 and TRBJ1-4; the D is unclear. Germline V CDR1 and CDR2: SGDLS, YYNGEE. Trimming removed 5 bases at V and 3 bases at J, with 17 bases between. This CDR3 region has 16 residues. Written as DNA, the CDR3 is TGTGCCAGCAGTCCTACAGTGGGTTTCGCTAATGAAAAACTGTTTTTT. Protein sequence: CASSPTVGFANEKLFF. The whole variable domain, filled in from reference TRBV9 and TRBJ1-4, reads DSGVTQTPKHLITATGQRVTLRCSPRSGDLSVYWYQQSLDQGLQFLIQYYNGEERAKGNILERFSAQQFPDLHSELNLSSLELGDSALYFCASSPTVGFANEKLFFGSGTQLSVL.

This clonotype was observed a few times. This rearrangement joins TRBV20-1 to TRBJ2-2; D is ambiguous. Germline values: CDR1 DFQATT, CDR2 SNEGSKA (reference sequence). Trimming stripped 3 bases from V and 4 bases from J, with 6 bases between. The CDR3 consists of 12 residues. CDR3 sequence (DNA): TGCAGTGCTAGTTATACCACCGGGGAGCTGTTTTTT. Protein: CSASYTTGELFF.

The chain links TRBV19 to TRBJ1-1, with a possible D match to TRBD1 (5 bases). CDR3 size: 14 residues. Germline V gives CDR1 LNHDA, CDR2 SQIVND (reference sequence). Trimming left V 4 bases short and J 1 base short, with 10 bases between. The CDR3 loop reads CASSTAGRNTEAFF. DNA for the CDR3: TGTGCCAGTAGTACCGCAGGGAGGAACACTGAAGCTTTCTTT.

The chain is built from TRBV10-3 and TRBJ2-7; TRBD1 might be the D (6 bases). This CDR3 has 14 amino acids. Trimming left V 2 bases short and J 3 bases short, with 11 bases between. Germline V gene lookup returns CDR1 ENHRY and CDR2 SYGVKD. CDR3 sequence: CAISEPGTNYEQYF. The CDR3 DNA follows: TGTGCCATCAGTGAGCCTGGGACAAACTACGAGCAGTACTTC.

The chain carries TRBV3-1 and TRBJ2-7; no definite D call. Trimming removed 1 base from V and 1 base from J, with 14 bases in between. The germline CDR1 and CDR2 sequences are LGHDT and YNNKEL (reference sequence). The CDR3 length is 16 residues. DNA for the CDR3: TGTGCCAGCAGCCAAGCCGCAGTGGTCGGGTCCTACGAGCAGTACTTC. The encoded protein is CASSQAAVVGSYEQYF.

This clonotype was seen more than once but under ten times. This sequence joins TRBV9 and TRBJ2-3, with TRBD2 matching 7 bases. J lost 4 bases, V lost 0 bases, and 8 bases had no gene match. The germline gives CDR1 SGDLS, CDR2 YYNGEE. This CDR3 spans 16 amino acids. For the CDR3, the DNA is TGTGCCAGCAGCGTAGTCGAGGGAGGGCCCGCAGATACGCAGTATTTT. It specifies CASSVVEGGPADTQYF.

This clonotype occurred many times. The gene calls are TRBV5-1 and TRBJ2-1; TRBD2 might be the D (6 bases). CDR3 length: 15 residues. Trimming pared 4 bases from V and 8 bases from J, leaving 19 bases between. Looked up from germline, CDR1 is SGHRS and CDR2 is YFSETQ. The CDR3 spells CASSAEEGISDEQFF. The CDR3 DNA reads as TGCGCCAGCAGCGCAGAGGAGGGGATTTCTGATGAGCAGTTCTTC.

The chain is built from TRBV18 and TRBJ1-2, with TRBD1 matching 7 bases. Trimming removed 6 bases from V and 6 bases from J; junction bases left unmatched: 10. Germline loops: CDR1 KGHSH, CDR2 LQKENI. CDR3 size: 14 residues. CDR3 DNA: TGTGCCAGCTCCTCCCAGGGGGGGTCGGATGGCTACACCTTC. Its translation is CASSSQGGSDGYTF. The whole variable domain, remainder taken from reference TRBV18 and TRBJ1-2, is NAGVMQNPRHLVRRRGQEARLRCSPMKGHSHVYWYRQLPEEGLKFMVYLQKENIIDESGMPKERFSAEFPKEGPSILRIQQVVRGDSAAYFCASSSQGGSDGYTFGSGTRLTVV.

The table lists this clonotype with many counts. The V call is TRBV11-3, the J call TRBJ2-5, with TRBD2 matching 8 bases. V lost 6 bases and J lost 7; bases outside the gene matches: 7. There are 13 residues in the CDR3. CDR1 and CDR2 (germline): SGHNT, YENEEA. In DNA, the CDR3 is TGTGCCAGCAGTTCCGGGAGGGAGGGGACCCAGTACTTC. It specifies CASSSGREGTQYF.

The chain uses TRBV20-1 and TRBJ2-4; 8 nucleotides match TRBD2. The CDR3 extends over 14 amino acids. Trimming at V came to 6 bases and at J to 3 bases, leaving 7 bases not matched to a gene. The germline V gene encodes CDR1 DFQATT and CDR2 SNEGSKA (reference sequence). CDR3: CSAAAGAGKNIQYF. DNA of the CDR3: TGCAGTGCCGCAGCGGGAGCGGGCAAAAACATTCAGTACTTC.

The sample holds a few counts of this clonotype. The gene calls are TRBV11-2 and TRBJ2-1; D gene uncertain. Germline assignment: CDR1 SGHAT and CDR2 FQNNGV. This CDR3 is built from 14 residues. Trimming cost V 6 bases and J 6 bases, with 15 bases left between them. The CDR3 reads CASSPPGNANEQFF. DNA of the CDR3: TGTGCCAGCAGTCCACCCGGCAACGCCAATGAGCAGTTCTTC. Filled out from reference TRBV11-2 and TRBJ2-1, the complete variable domain reads EAGVAQSPRYKIIEKRQSVAFWCNPISGHATLYWYQQILGQGPKLLIQFQNNGVVDDSQLPKDRFSAERLKGVDSTLKIQPAKLEDSAVYLCASSPPGNANEQFFGPGTRLTVL.